These T cell receptor beta chains were read from a single sample in a study of cytomegalovirus exposure and HLA in healthy donors. Data came from immunoSEQ multiplex PCR; TCRdb stores just in-frame clones and leaves some out. The table shows fewer than 250,000 clones, with roughly 77% occurring only once. The source material was PBMCs. The receptors come from a woman aged 25 to 45 in good health and CMV-seropositive. The CDR3 runs from the conserved cysteine through the conserved F or W. A D gene is named only where the DNA matches it firmly. Some rows mark clone size as missing; the rest say once, few, many or name a class of expanded clone.

abundance | d_gene | j_gene | v_gene | CDR3aa | CDR3nt
- | - | TRBJ1-1 | TRBV13 | CASSRPGGEAFF | TGTGCCAGCAGCCGTCCGGGGGGTGAAGCTTTCTTT
- | TRBD1 | TRBJ2-2 | TRBV6-4 | CASSATGDTGELFF | TGTGCCAGCAGCGCAACAGGGGACACCGGGGAGCTGTTTTTT
- | - | TRBJ2-2 | TRBV11-2 | CASSLNAGTGELFF | TGTGCCAGCAGCTTAAATGCGGGCACCGGGGAGCTGTTTTTT
- | TRBD1 | TRBJ1-1 | TRBV18 | CASHGRGLKITEAFF | TGTGCCAGCCACGGGAGGGGGCTTAAGATCACTGAAGCTTTCTTT
- | - | TRBJ2-7 | TRBV28 | CASSPGTSFGDEQYF | TGTGCCAGCAGTCCCGGGACTTCGTTCGGCGACGAGCAGTACTTC
- | TRBD2 | TRBJ2-1 | TRBV6-6 | CASSYLAGYNEQFF | TGTGCCAGCAGTTATCTAGCGGGGTACAATGAGCAGTTCTTC
- | TRBD2 | TRBJ2-1 | TRBV4-2 | CASSQEVAGGLSSYNEQFF | TGTGCCAGCAGCCAAGAAGTAGCGGGAGGCCTAAGCTCCTACAATGAGCAGTTCTTC
- | - | TRBJ1-1 | TRBV7-9 | CASSMDSNGGEAFF | TGTGCCAGCAGCATGGACTCGAACGGGGGTGAAGCTTTCTTT
once | - | TRBJ2-7 | TRBV4-1 | CASSQGLSEAYEQYF | TGCGCCAGCAGCCAAGGACTGTCTGAGGCCTACGAGCAGTACTTC
- | TRBD1 | TRBJ1-2 | TRBV10-2 | CASSESSDRGYGYTF | TGCGCCAGCAGTGAGTCGTCCGACAGGGGCTATGGCTACACCTTC
- | TRBD2 | TRBJ2-5 | TRBV2 | CASSDVGASGNLQETQYF | TGTGCCAGCAGTGACGTGGGGGCTAGCGGGAACCTCCAAGAGACCCAGTACTTC
- | - | TRBJ2-3 | TRBV19 | CATVADTQYF | TGTGCCACCGTCGCAGATACGCAGTATTTT
few | TRBD1 | TRBJ1-2 | TRBV19 | CASSIDRDRGRDGYTF | TGTGCCAGTAGTATAGATCGGGACAGGGGGCGTGATGGCTACACCTTC
- | - | TRBJ2-7 | TRBV7-6 | CASSPKGGFGEDEQYF | TGTGCCAGCAGCCCAAAAGGGGGATTCGGAGAGGACGAGCAGTACTTC
- | TRBD1 | TRBJ2-1 | TRBV19 | CASSFRWVPDRAEYNEQFF | TGTGCCAGTAGTTTCCGATGGGTCCCGGACAGGGCCGAGTACAATGAGCAGTTCTTC
- | TRBD1 | TRBJ1-3 | TRBV27 | CASSYRDRGYGNTIYF | TGTGCCAGCAGTTATCGGGACAGGGGGTATGGAAACACCATATATTTT
- | TRBD2 | TRBJ2-7 | TRBV2 | CASKTSDYEQYF | TGTGCCAGCAAAACTAGCGACTACGAGCAGTACTTC
- | TRBD2 | TRBJ2-1 | TRBV10-1 | CASSESRTSGWTTYNEQFF | TGCGCCAGCAGTGAGTCCAGGACTAGCGGGTGGACTACCTACAATGAGCAGTTCTTC